The 5 T cell receptor beta chains presented below share a single source sample, sequenced in a study of blood T cell repertoires in COVID-19. Method: immunoSEQ multiplex PCR; TCRdb's copy keeps in-frame clones and lacks some. The sample lists tens of thousands of clones, around nine tenths occurring once. The sample comprised peripheral blood. All receptors derive from a man in his 70s with active COVID-19.

This chain connects TRBV15 to TRBJ1-3, with D tentatively TRBD1 (6 bases). The CDR3 sequence is 17 residues long. Germline CDR1 LNHNV, CDR2 YYDKDF (reference sequence). Deletions cut 0 bases from V and 2 bases from J, with 14 bases between. The CDR3 DNA reads TGTGCCACCAGCAGAGAAGCTACAGGGTCTACTGGAAACACCATATATTTT. Translating gives CATSREATGSTGNTIYF.

This chain joins TRBV7-2 and TRBJ2-2, with 12 positions matching TRBD2. V lost 4 bases and J lost 2; bases outside the gene matches: 2. CDR3 length: 16 residues. Germline V lookup: CDR1 SGHTA, CDR2 FQGNSA. CDR3 region: CASSSGLAGNTGELFF. The CDR3 coding sequence is TGTGCCAGCAGCTCCGGACTAGCGGGAAACACCGGGGAGCTGTTTTTT. The full variable domain, completed using reference TRBV7-2 and TRBJ2-2, is GAGVSQSPSNKVTEKGKDVELRCDPISGHTALYWYRQSLGQGLEFLIYFQGNSAPDKSGLPSDRFSAERTGGSVSTLTIQRTQQEDSAVYLCASSSGLAGNTGELFFGEGSRLTVL.

This rearrangement joins TRBV28 to TRBJ2-1, with TRBD1 identical over 8 bases. Germline CDR1 is MDHEN and CDR2 is SYDVKM. J lost 8 bases, V lost 2 bases, and 8 bases had no gene match. The CDR3 runs to 15 residues. Here the CDR3 DNA reads TGTGCCAGCAGTTTAAGGTCAGGGGGCATGTATGAGCAGTTCTTC. It translates to CASSLRSGGMYEQFF.

The chain joins TRBV14 to TRBJ2-3, with 7 bases identical to TRBD1. J was trimmed by 2 bases and V by 3 bases; bases with no gene match: 5. This CDR3 contains 15 residues. Germline-derived CDR1 and CDR2 are SGHDN and FVKESK. The CDR3, as DNA: TGTGCCAGCAGCCAGGACAGGTTCCCCACAGATACGCAGTATTTT. Protein sequence: CASSQDRFPTDTQYF.

This chain links TRBV12-3 or TRBV12-4 with TRBJ2-7; D perhaps matches TRBD1 (5 bases). The CDR3 totals 11 residues. Trimming removed 8 bases from V and 7 bases from J, with 12 bases in between. CDR3 sequence reads: CASSNYREQYF. The DNA for the CDR3 is TGTGCCAGCTCGAACTACAGGGAGCAGTACTTC.